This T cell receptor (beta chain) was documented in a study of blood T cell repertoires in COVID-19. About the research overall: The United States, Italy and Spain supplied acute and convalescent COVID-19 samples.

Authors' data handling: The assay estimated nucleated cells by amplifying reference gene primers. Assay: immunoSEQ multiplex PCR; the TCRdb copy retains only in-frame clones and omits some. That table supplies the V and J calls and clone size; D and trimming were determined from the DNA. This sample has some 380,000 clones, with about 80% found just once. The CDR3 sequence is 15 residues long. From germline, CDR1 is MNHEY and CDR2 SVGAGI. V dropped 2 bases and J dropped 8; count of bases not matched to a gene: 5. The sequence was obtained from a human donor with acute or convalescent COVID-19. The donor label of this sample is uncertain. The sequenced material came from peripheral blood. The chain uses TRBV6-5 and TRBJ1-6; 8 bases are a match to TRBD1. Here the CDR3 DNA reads TGTGCCAGCAGTTACGAGGGACAGGCGTATTCACCCCTCCACTTT. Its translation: CASSYEGQAYSPLHF.